The next 28 T cell receptor beta chains were all read from a single sample in a study of shared clonotypes between healthy human individuals. Measured with immunoSEQ multiplex PCR; TCRdb has only the in-frame clones, and not every one. The table has roughly 510,000 clones, about 79% seen once. What was sequenced was PBMCs. These receptors originate from a woman between 40 and 50 years old in good health. Some clones in this sample may be carry-over from other donors' samples.

This chain connects TRBV7-8 to TRBJ2-2, with a tentative D call TRBD1 (6 bases). The CDR3 totals 16 residues. V was cut by 5 bases and J by 0 bases, with 13 bases left in between. Looked up from germline, CDR1 is SGHVS and CDR2 is FQNEAQ. The CDR3 sequence: CASSIRQAANTGELFF. Written as DNA, the CDR3 is TGTGCCAGCAGCATTCGACAGGCAGCGAACACCGGGGAGCTGTTTTTT.

The chain employs TRBV30 and TRBJ1-3, with D possibly being TRBD1 (5 bases). V lost 4 bases and J 0 bases, leaving 13 bases between the germline ends. The CDR3 has 15 amino acids. CDR1 is GTSNPN, CDR2 SVGIG, per germline (reference sequence). CDR3 DNA sequence: TGTGCCTGGAACTTGGGCAGGGCCTCTGGAAACACCATATATTTT. As protein: CAWNLGRASGNTIYF.

There are a few counts of this clone. The J gene is TRBJ2-1, the V gene TRBV18; TRBD1 aligns across 9 bases. Germline CDR1 is KGHSH and CDR2 is LQKENI. CDR3 length equals 13 residues. V was clipped by 2 bases and J by 7 bases; unmatched bases: 0. The DNA of the CDR3 is TGTGCCAGCTCACCAGGGACAGGGAATGAGCAGTTCTTC. Protein: CASSPGTGNEQFF.

The chain joins TRBV15 to TRBJ2-3, with D tentatively TRBD1 (6 bases). Between the trimmed V and J ends, which lost 8 bases and 5 bases, there was a span of 23 bases. The CDR3 is made up of 16 amino acids. Germline CDR1 LNHNV, CDR2 YYDKDF (reference sequence). In nucleotides, the CDR3 is TGTGCCACCCGCGGCAAGGGGACAACCAGACTAGATACGCAGTATTTT. This gives the protein CATRGKGTTRLDTQYF.

The chain links TRBV5-1 to TRBJ2-5; D perhaps matches TRBD2 (5 bases). Looked up from germline, CDR1 is SGHRS and CDR2 is YFSETQ. This CDR3 spans 14 amino acids. Trimming pared 2 bases from V and 0 bases from J, leaving 8 bases between. The CDR3 here is CASSLSGNQETQYF. CDR3 bases: TGCGCCAGCAGCTTATCCGGGAACCAAGAGACCCAGTACTTC.

V is TRBV4-1 and J is TRBJ2-5; tentatively, D is TRBD2 (6 bases). Per germline, CDR1 MGHRA and CDR2 YSYEKL. V was clipped by 4 bases and J by 2 bases, with 11 bases between them. The CDR3 consists of 14 residues. CDR3 sequence (DNA): TGCGCCAGCAGCCCAAGTGGGGGGCAAGAGACCCAGTACTTC. The encoded protein is CASSPSGGQETQYF.

The chain uses TRBV9 and TRBJ1-3; D gene uncertain. The germline V and J ends were trimmed by 2 bases and 0 bases, with 9 bases remaining between them. The CDR3 has 15 residues. Per germline, CDR1 SGDLS and CDR2 YYNGEE. DNA of the CDR3: TGTGCCAGCAGCGTTGAGGCAGCCTCTGGAAACACCATATATTTT. Translation gives CASSVEAASGNTIYF.

V is TRBV19 and J is TRBJ2-7, with 13 bases matching TRBD2. This CDR3 spans 14 amino acids. V was pared by 6 bases and J by 3 bases, with 2 bases of the junction left unmatched. Germline values: CDR1 LNHDA, CDR2 SQIVND (reference sequence). Here the CDR3 reads CASSWTSGGYEQYF. The CDR3 nucleotides are TGTGCCAGTAGCTGGACTAGCGGGGGCTACGAGCAGTACTTC.

The gene calls are TRBV11-2 and TRBJ2-1, with 9 bases that match TRBD1. V gave up 5 bases and J gave up 14 bases; unmatched junction bases: 10. Germline assignment: CDR1 SGHAT and CDR2 FQNNGV. There are 13 residues in the CDR3. Here the CDR3 DNA reads TGTGCCAGCAGCGAAACAGGGGGCGAACAAGAGTTCTTC. Residues: CASSETGGEQEFF.

J is TRBJ1-3 and V is TRBV9; D is undetermined. Germline values: CDR1 SGDLS, CDR2 YYNGEE. The CDR3 is 16 amino acids. Trimming shortened V by 1 base and J by 1 base, and 12 bases separated the two germline ends. The chain's CDR3 is CASSVSARTSGNTIYF. Here the CDR3 DNA reads TGTGCCAGCAGCGTATCTGCGCGAACTTCTGGAAACACCATATATTTT.

A word on this clone: The sample holds other DNA sequences that translate to the same CDR3. The chain uses TRBV9 and TRBJ2-1; 10 nucleotides align to TRBD2. The CDR3 is 15 amino acids. J lost 4 bases, V lost 2 bases, and 3 bases had no gene match. Germline lookup yields CDR1 SGDLS and CDR2 YYNGEE. The DNA of the CDR3 is TGTGCCAGCAGCGTCGGACTAGCGGCTTACAATGAGCAGTTCTTC. This translates into CASSVGLAAYNEQFF.

This clone was seen once. The J gene is TRBJ2-1, the V gene TRBV19; 10 bases line up with TRBD2. Germline V gene lookup returns CDR1 LNHDA and CDR2 SQIVND (reference sequence). The CDR3 extends over 16 amino acids. J lost 8 bases, V lost 6 bases, and 13 bases had no gene match. The CDR3 spells CASSLLAGGLKYEQFF. In DNA, the CDR3 is TGTGCCAGTAGCCTTTTAGCGGGAGGCCTTAAGTATGAGCAGTTCTTC.

The chain uses TRBV7-9 and TRBJ1-3, with a possible D match to TRBD1 (5 bases). The V and J ends lost 4 bases and 9 bases respectively, with 13 bases between them. The germline V gene has CDR1 SEHNR and CDR2 FQNEAQ (reference sequence). The CDR3 is 13 residues long. CDR3 sequence reads: CASSSTGSATIYF. CDR3 bases: TGTGCCAGCAGCTCCACAGGCAGTGCCACCATATATTTT.

The chain combines TRBV29-1 with TRBJ2-5; 8 positions agree with TRBD2. The DNA end is a closer match to TRBJ2-7, so the J assignment may be wrong. Germline values: CDR1 SQVTM, CDR2 ANQGSEA. This CDR3 is 14 amino acids long. The CDR3 reads CSVEESGRAGEQYF. Here the CDR3 DNA reads TGCAGCGTTGAAGAGAGCGGGAGAGCCGGCGAGCAGTACTTC.

This chain joins TRBV11-1 and TRBJ2-1; 10 nucleotides align to TRBD2. The J segment lost 5 bases and the V segment lost 1 base, leaving 14 bases of the junction unmatched. This CDR3 region has 19 residues. Germline CDR1 SGHAT, CDR2 FQDESV (reference sequence). In DNA, the CDR3 is TGTGCCAGCAGCTTAGACAGCGGGGCTAGCGGGAGTTACCACAATGAGCAGTTCTTC. Translation gives CASSLDSGASGSYHNEQFF. Full variable domain (missing parts from reference TRBV11-1 and TRBJ2-1): EAEVAQSPRYKITEKSQAVAFWCDPISGHATLYWYRQILGQGPELLVQFQDESVVDDSQLPKDRFSAERLKGVDSTLKIQPAELGDSAMYLCASSLDSGASGSYHNEQFFGPGTRLTVL.

This clone was observed many times. CDR3 region: CASSPGTSSYNEQFF. The CDR3 DNA reads TGTGCCAGCTCACCCGGGACTAGCTCCTACAATGAGCAGTTCTTC. The V gene is TRBV18, the J gene TRBJ2-1; 8 bases map to TRBD2. Per germline, CDR1 KGHSH and CDR2 LQKENI. V shed 3 bases, J shed 0 bases, and the junction held 1 base outside the gene matches. CDR3 length: 15 residues.

The chain couples TRBV7-7 to TRBJ2-1; the D gene is possibly TRBD1 (7 bases). The germline V and J ends were trimmed by 4 bases and 7 bases, with 14 bases remaining between them. The CDR3 runs to 14 residues. Germline V lookup: CDR1 SSHAT, CDR2 FNYEAQ (reference sequence). The CDR3 region is CASSSRDSGNEQFF. CDR3 sequence (DNA): TGTGCCAGCAGCTCGCGGGACAGTGGGAATGAGCAGTTCTTC.

CDR3 nucleotide sequence: TGTGCCAGCAGTGAATCCGTGGGACTAGGGTACGAGCAGTACTTC. It codes for CASSESVGLGYEQYF. J is TRBJ2-7 and V is TRBV2, with TRBD2 matching over 8 bases. Trimming removed 2 bases from V and 4 bases from J; junction bases left unmatched: 7. Germline loops: CDR1 SNHLY, CDR2 FYNNEI. CDR3 size: 15 residues.

This clone has only one observation. The chain employs TRBV9 and TRBJ2-5, with D possibly being TRBD1 (7 bases). The ends were cut back, 0 bases at V and 2 bases at J, with 11 bases in the middle. The CDR3 sequence is 15 residues long. The V gene's germline CDR1 is SGDLS and CDR2 YYNGEE. CDR3 sequence reads: CASSVGQGGQETQYF. For the CDR3, the DNA is TGTGCCAGCAGCGTAGGACAGGGAGGACAAGAGACCCAGTACTTC.

The genes are TRBV4-3 and TRBJ2-7; TRBD1 aligns across 7 bases. J gave up 2 bases and V 0 bases, and 4 bases lay outside the gene matches. Germline values: CDR1 LGHNA, CDR2 YSLEER. The CDR3 is made up of 15 amino acids. CDR3 DNA: TGCGCCAGCAGCCAAGACTGGGACAGTGCCTACGAGCAGTACTTC. Residues: CASSQDWDSAYEQYF.

The V gene is TRBV10-3, the J gene TRBJ1-2; 7 bases fit TRBD1. The CDR3 runs to 18 residues. V shed 5 bases, J shed 3 bases, and the junction held 18 bases outside the gene matches. Germline CDR1 is ENHRY and CDR2 is SYGVKD. The CDR3 loop reads CAISIQGPRMVGDYGYTF. Here the CDR3 DNA reads TGTGCCATCAGTATACAGGGGCCGCGTATGGTTGGGGACTATGGCTACACCTTC.

The chain is built from TRBV10-3 and TRBJ2-2; 7 bases fit TRBD1. The V segment lost 2 bases and the J segment 0 bases; nucleotides outside the gene matches: 3. The CDR3 is 16 amino acids. Germline CDR1 is ENHRY and CDR2 is SYGVKD. The CDR3, as DNA: TGTGCCATCAGTGAGGAGCAGGGGGCGAACACCGGGGAGCTGTTTTTT. It encodes CAISEEQGANTGELFF.

This sequence joins TRBV4-1 and TRBJ1-3, with D maybe TRBD1 (5 bases). CDR1 is MGHRA and CDR2 is YSYEKL in the germline V gene. The V and J ends lost 3 bases and 2 bases respectively, with 17 bases between them. This CDR3 has 17 residues. The CDR3 spells CASSHRGAVGTGNTIYF. The CDR3 DNA reads TGCGCCAGCAGCCATCGAGGGGCGGTTGGCACTGGAAACACCATATATTTT.

The V gene is TRBV6-5, the J gene TRBJ2-5; the D gene could be TRBD1 or TRBD2 (6 bases each). The assigned J gene may be wrong: the sequence end matches TRBJ2-7 better. The CDR3 is 13 amino acids. Per the germline V gene, CDR1 is MNHEY and CDR2 is SVGAGI. The chain's CDR3 is CASSWVGGYEQYF. The CDR3 DNA follows: TGTGCCAGCAGTTGGGTAGGGGGGTACGAGCAGTACTTC.

The chain uses TRBV19 and TRBJ2-3; TRBD2 aligns across 8 bases. V was pared by 5 bases and J by 3 bases, with 10 bases of the junction left unmatched. CDR1 is LNHDA and CDR2 is SQIVND in the germline V gene (reference sequence). The CDR3 sequence is 16 residues long. The CDR3 region is CASSVMSGRGTDTQYF. DNA for the CDR3: TGTGCCAGTAGTGTAATGAGCGGGAGAGGGACAGATACGCAGTATTTT.

The rearrangement joins TRBV29-1 to TRBJ2-1, with 11 bases aligning to TRBD2. The V and J ends lost 7 bases and 9 bases, in that order; junction bases with no gene match: 8. This CDR3 has 13 residues. The germline V gene encodes CDR1 SQVTM and CDR2 ANQGSEA. In nucleotides, the CDR3 is TGCAGCGCCTACCTTACTAGCGGGAGTGAGCAGTTCTTC. Encoded protein: CSAYLTSGSEQFF.

The V call is TRBV28, the J call TRBJ1-1; D remains ambiguous. Trimming removed 4 bases at V and 3 bases at J, with 9 bases between. This CDR3 has 13 residues. The V gene's germline CDR1 is MDHEN and CDR2 SYDVKM. CDR3 region: CASSSWRDTEAFF. The CDR3 nucleotides are TGTGCCAGCAGTTCATGGCGTGACACTGAAGCTTTCTTT.

This chain connects TRBV27 to TRBJ1-4; the D is unclear. With 4 bases removed from V and 8 bases from J, the gap between germline ends came to 11 bases. The germline V gene encodes CDR1 MNHEY and CDR2 SMNVEV (reference sequence). The CDR3 runs to 13 residues. In DNA form, the CDR3 reads TGTGCCAGCAGTTACCGGGCGAGCGAAAAACTGTTTTTT. This sequence encodes CASSYRASEKLFF.